This entry is about one TCR beta chain. Methods used by the authors: For nucleated cells, counts were estimated from reference gene primer amplification. Some clones are missing from TCRdb's copy, which holds only in-frame ones; the method was immunoSEQ multiplex PCR. V, J and clone size reflect that table, while D and trimming were determined from the DNA. The data show approximately 140,000 clones, roughly 76% seen once. The source of the sample is a study of blood T cell repertoires in COVID-19. As for the study in general: Samples taken during acute and convalescent COVID-19 were collected in the United States, Italy and Spain. T cells, B-cell-depleted T cells, or PBMCs supplied cDNA or gDNA.

Sample: peripheral blood. This TCR came from a human donor with acute or convalescent COVID-19. The donor label of this sample is uncertain.

The CDR3 spells CASSEIRQGRNGYTF. The CDR3 DNA is TGTGCCAGCAGTGAAATACGGCAGGGGCGGAATGGCTACACCTTC. The chain carries TRBV2 and TRBJ1-2; perhaps TRBD1 as D (6 bases). The germline V gene encodes CDR1 SNHLY and CDR2 FYNNEI. The CDR3 has 15 amino acids. Trimming took 2 bases from V and 6 from J, leaving 16 bases between them. Full variable domain (missing parts from reference TRBV2 and TRBJ1-2): EPEVTQTPSHQVTQMGQEVILRCVPISNHLYFYWYRQILGQKVEFLVSFYNNEISEKSEIFDDQFSVERPDGSNFTLKIRSTKLEDSAMYFCASSEIRQGRNGYTFGSGTRLTVV.